Shown below are 31 T cell receptor beta chains from a single sample sequenced in a study of T-cell reconstitution after alpha-beta-depleted transplantation in children. TCRbeta library preparation incorporated unique molecular identifiers. TCRdb passed the PCR reads through MiXCR, listing each CDR3 protein once. The sample shows 540,000 or so distinct CDR3 sequences, about 23% of them seen only once. The sample in question was PBMCs, mostly from graft donor cells, obtained 360 days after TCRalphabeta/CD19-depleted stem cell transplant. These receptors were taken from a boy under three years old who had a stem cell transplant for acute myeloid leukemia, so the T cells may come from the graft donor.

This clonotype showed up many times. This chain links TRBV6-5 with TRBJ2-7; D gene uncertain. This CDR3 has 13 residues. The germline V gene has CDR1 MNHEY and CDR2 SVGAGI. Deletions cut 2 bases from V and 0 bases from J, with 5 bases between. In DNA form, the CDR3 reads TGTGCCAGCAGTTACCCAGGCTCCTACGAGCAGTACTTC. This translates into CASSYPGSYEQYF.

This clonotype was recorded a few times. The gene calls are TRBV27 and TRBJ1-5; weak D call: TRBD1 (6 bases). Germline V CDR1 and CDR2: MNHEY, SMNVEV (reference sequence). V lost 7 bases, J lost 4 bases, and 17 bases lay in between. This CDR3 region has 15 residues. The CDR3 loop is CASKSFGGQNQPQHF. Here the CDR3 DNA reads TGTGCCAGCAAGTCCTTCGGGGGCCAGAATCAGCCCCAGCATTTT.

This clonotype was recorded at least ten times. V usage is TRBV7-2 and J usage is TRBJ2-7, with D possibly TRBD2 on 7 matching bases. This CDR3 contains 15 residues. From germline, CDR1 is SGHTA and CDR2 FQGNSA. V lost 2 bases and J 2 bases, leaving 13 bases between the germline ends. The chain's CDR3 is CASSLPGGGPYEQYF. In nucleotides, the CDR3 is TGTGCCAGCAGCTTACCTGGGGGGGGCCCCTACGAGCAGTACTTC. Looking up the rest from reference TRBV7-2 and TRBJ2-7 gives the full variable domain: GAGVSQSPSNKVTEKGKDVELRCDPISGHTALYWYRQSLGQGLEFLIYFQGNSAPDKSGLPSDRFSAERTGGSVSTLTIQRTQQEDSAVYLCASSLPGGGPYEQYFGPGTRLTVT.

The gene calls are TRBV5-1 and TRBJ2-3; no definite D call. The V and J ends lost 4 bases and 4 bases respectively, with 22 bases between them. The germline CDR1 and CDR2 sequences are SGHRS and YFSETQ. This CDR3 has 17 amino acids. The CDR3 DNA is TGCGCCAGCAGCCGGACCACCACGATTGCGCCTGCAGATACGCAGTATTTT. The encoded protein is CASSRTTTIAPADTQYF.

This clonotype was seen more than once but under ten times. The CDR3 DNA reads TGTGCCACCAGCCCCCGACTAGCGGGGGCAGGGGAGACCCAGTACTTC. It translates to CATSPRLAGAGETQYF. V usage is TRBV15 and J usage is TRBJ2-5; 12 positions agree with TRBD2. Trimming removed 5 bases from V and 5 bases from J; junction bases left unmatched: 9. The CDR3 sequence is 16 residues long. CDR1 and CDR2 (germline): LNHNV, YYDKDF (reference sequence).

The V and J genes are TRBV24-1 and TRBJ2-1, with 11 bases identical to TRBD1. The CDR3 runs 17 residues. V was clipped by 4 bases and J by 5 bases; unmatched bases: 9. Germline CDR1 KGHDR, CDR2 SFDVKD. CDR3 coding DNA: TGTGCCACCAGTGACTTGCCCGGGACAGGGGGAAACAATGAGCAGTTCTTC. It specifies CATSDLPGTGGNNEQFF.

V is TRBV11-2 and J is TRBJ2-1; D may correspond to TRBD1 or TRBD2 (7 bases each). This CDR3 comprises 18 residues. Trimming shortened V by 3 bases and J by 1 base, and 19 bases separated the two germline ends. The V gene's germline CDR1 is SGHAT and CDR2 FQNNGV. The CDR3 sequence is CASSFLPGGGISYNEQFF. CDR3 sequence (DNA): TGTGCCAGCAGCTTCCTCCCAGGGGGGGGAATTTCCTACAATGAGCAGTTCTTC.

Many counts were recorded for this clonotype. V is TRBV15 and J is TRBJ2-1, with a possible D match to TRBD2 (5 bases). CDR1 LNHNV and CDR2 YYDKDF come from the germline V gene (reference sequence). CDR3 length equals 17 residues. Trimming took off 2 bases at V and 4 bases at J, with 18 bases between the two ends. DNA for the CDR3: TGTGCCACCAGCAGATCCCCCCTAGAGGGCCTGTACAATGAGCAGTTCTTC. Translated: CATSRSPLEGLYNEQFF.

This clonotype was found many times. This chain joins TRBV6-1 and TRBJ2-2; a possible D gene is TRBD2 (5 bases). Germline V gene data show CDR1 as MNHNS and CDR2 as SASEGT. Trimming removed 8 bases from V and 10 bases from J, with 26 bases in between. The CDR3 extends over 16 amino acids. The CDR3 sequence: CASGLSGPSAFVELFF. CDR3 nucleotides: TGTGCCAGCGGACTGTCCGGGCCATCGGCCTTCGTGGAGCTGTTTTTT.

This clonotype was counted between two and nine times. The chain uses TRBV2 and TRBJ2-2; possible D gene TRBD1, 6 bases. This CDR3 region has 16 residues. CDR1 and CDR2 (germline): SNHLY, FYNNEI. Trimming took 6 bases from V and 0 from J, leaving 14 bases between them. As DNA, the CDR3 is TGTGCCAGCAGACCCACAGGGAAAGCGAACACCGGGGAGCTGTTTTTT. As protein: CASRPTGKANTGELFF.

This clonotype was seen ten or more times. The chain joins TRBV5-8 to TRBJ1-5; D is unresolved. This CDR3 has 14 residues. Trimming stripped 2 bases from V and 7 bases from J, with 13 bases between. Germline V gene sequence: CDR1 SGHTS, CDR2 YDEGEE. The CDR3 DNA follows: TGTGCCAGCAGCTTAAGAGCGACCAGACAGCCCCAGCATTTT. Its protein is CASSLRATRQPQHF.

The rearrangement uses TRBV7-2 and TRBJ1-2; TRBD1 matches at 8 bases. With 1 base clipped from V and 7 bases from J, the junction kept 5 bases outside the gene matches. The CDR3 length is 14 residues. Germline V lookup: CDR1 SGHTA, CDR2 FQGNSA. The CDR3 DNA reads as TGTGCCAGCAGCTTAGAGGGGACAGGCATTGGCTACACCTTC. The encoded protein is CASSLEGTGIGYTF.

This clonotype was observed a few times. The chain links TRBV20-1 to TRBJ2-5; D gene ambiguous. The CDR3 has 14 residues. Trimming pared 3 bases from V and 2 bases from J, leaving 13 bases between. Germline assignment: CDR1 DFQATT and CDR2 SNEGSKA (reference sequence). Written as DNA, the CDR3 is TGCAGTGCTAGTTTCATCCTCACACAAGAGACCCAGTACTTC. Amino acids: CSASFILTQETQYF.

This clonotype was seen at least ten times. V and J are TRBV10-3 and TRBJ1-1; D ambiguous. From germline, CDR1 is ENHRY and CDR2 SYGVKD. V was pared by 1 base and J by 2 bases, with 5 bases between. The CDR3 runs 13 residues. Here the CDR3 reads CAISEWANTEAFF. The CDR3 coding sequence is TGTGCCATCAGTGAGTGGGCCAACACTGAAGCTTTCTTT.

The chain joins TRBV6-6 to TRBJ1-1; D is perhaps TRBD1 (6 bases). Trimming removed 5 bases from V and 7 bases from J, with 11 bases in between. The CDR3 length is 12 residues. Germline V gene data show CDR1 as MNHNY and CDR2 as SVGAGI (reference sequence). Here the CDR3 reads CASSATGIEAFF. The CDR3 nucleotides read TGTGCCAGCAGTGCAACAGGGATTGAAGCTTTCTTT.

This clonotype was seen only a few times. The chain joins TRBV20-1 to TRBJ2-1, with unresolved D. The V end was cut by 2 bases, the J end by 7 bases, with 18 bases between. The CDR3 is 15 residues long. The germline gives CDR1 DFQATT, CDR2 SNEGSKA (reference sequence). This chain's CDR3 is CSARTSGHYWNEQFF. The CDR3 DNA reads TGCAGTGCTAGAACATCGGGCCATTATTGGAATGAGCAGTTCTTC.

The V call is TRBV12-1, the J call TRBJ2-1. TRBV12-1 is a pseudogene locus. The CDR3 length is 10 residues. This chain's CDR3 is CASPSNEQFF. As DNA, the CDR3 is TGTGCCAGTCCCTCCAATGAGCAGTTCTTC.

This clonotype appeared many times. As DNA, the CDR3 is TGCAGTGCTTGGGCCGGGACACCCTCTGGGGCCAACGTCCTGACTTTC. Protein: CSAWAGTPSGANVLTF. The chain has TRBV20-1 and TRBJ2-6, with D possibly TRBD1 on 6 matching bases. The CDR3 loop spans 16 amino acids. The ends were cut back, 5 bases at V and 0 bases at J, with 14 bases in the middle. Looked up from germline, CDR1 is DFQATT and CDR2 is SNEGSKA (reference sequence).

This chain uses TRBV28 with TRBJ1-5, with 9 nucleotides matching TRBD1. V gave up 7 bases and J gave up 6 bases; unmatched junction bases: 7. Germline V gives CDR1 MDHEN, CDR2 SYDVKM. The length of the CDR3 is 14 residues. CDR3 residues: CASTDRGGGQPQHF. The CDR3 DNA reads as TGTGCCAGCACAGACAGGGGGGGTGGTCAGCCCCAGCATTTT.

The J gene is TRBJ2-5, the V gene TRBV27; D gene ambiguous. V was clipped by 3 bases and J by 0 bases, with 8 bases between them. There are 14 residues in the CDR3. The germline V gene has CDR1 MNHEY and CDR2 SMNVEV (reference sequence). In DNA form, the CDR3 reads TGTGCCAGCAGTTTCAACTCCCACCAAGAGACCCAGTACTTC. This codes for CASSFNSHQETQYF.

The chain recombines TRBV12-3 or TRBV12-4 with TRBJ2-1, with 7 positions matching TRBD2. The CDR3 spans 17 residues. V lost 6 bases and J lost 7; bases outside the gene matches: 18. In nucleotides, the CDR3 is TGTGCCAGCAGCCCTACGGGGGGTCACTCGTTTCGGAATGAGCAGTTCTTC. This encodes CASSPTGGHSFRNEQFF.

There are many counts of this clonotype. The gene calls are TRBV9 and TRBJ1-2, with 9 bases matching TRBD1. CDR1 and CDR2 from the germline V gene are SGDLS and YYNGEE. The CDR3 is 14 residues long. Trimming at V came to 3 bases and at J to 8 bases, leaving 8 bases not matched to a gene. The CDR3 loop reads CASSALQGARGYTF. CDR3 coding DNA: TGTGCCAGCAGCGCATTACAGGGGGCGAGAGGCTACACCTTC.

Only a few counts were recorded for this clonotype. The chain uses TRBV5-1 and TRBJ2-1, with 8 bases matching TRBD1. V was pared by 4 bases and J by 2 bases, with 11 bases of the junction left unmatched. Looked up from germline, CDR1 is SGHRS and CDR2 is YFSETQ. This CDR3 contains 17 residues. The CDR3 DNA follows: TGCGCCAGCAGCAATACTCAGGGGGCCACCCCCTACAATGAGCAGTTCTTC. The encoded protein is CASSNTQGATPYNEQFF.

This clonotype has a count of ten or more. The chain joins TRBV29-1 to TRBJ2-7; 8 nucleotides match TRBD2. CDR3 length: 12 amino acids. V trimming: 4 bases; J trimming: 2 bases; junction bases outside the gene matches: 1. CDR1 SQVTM and CDR2 ANQGSEA come from the germline V gene. CDR3 loop: CSVAGLAYEQYF. The DNA of the CDR3 is TGCAGCGTTGCGGGACTAGCCTACGAGCAGTACTTC.

This sequence joins TRBV12-3 or TRBV12-4 and TRBJ2-2; no definite D call. This CDR3 region has 13 residues. The ends were cut back, 3 bases at V and 6 bases at J, with 8 bases in the middle. The CDR3 region has the DNA TGTGCCAGCAGTTTGAACCCACCCGGGGAGCTGTTTTTT. The encoded protein is CASSLNPPGELFF.

This clonotype has ten or more counts. The chain recombines TRBV12-3 or TRBV12-4 with TRBJ2-1, with 8 bases lining up with TRBD1. The CDR3 sequence is 16 residues long. V lost 4 bases and J lost 4; bases outside the gene matches: 9. The DNA for the CDR3 is TGTGCCAGCAGTTCCACCCAGGGGGCTTTATACAATGAGCAGTTCTTC. Translating it yields CASSSTQGALYNEQFF.

This clonotype was seen more than once but under ten times. V gene TRBV20-1 combines with J gene TRBJ2-5; 8 bases are a match to TRBD1. The junction had 16 bases not matched to a gene; V was cut back by 5 bases and J by 5 bases. The CDR3 runs to 16 residues. Germline assignment: CDR1 DFQATT and CDR2 SNEGSKA (reference sequence). This chain's CDR3 is CSAEGAGGAPLETQYF. The CDR3 DNA reads as TGCAGTGCTGAGGGGGCAGGGGGCGCCCCTTTGGAGACCCAGTACTTC.

This clonotype came up many times. The chain employs TRBV19 and TRBJ2-1; 7 bases line up with TRBD1. V was clipped by 5 bases and J by 4 bases; unmatched bases: 14. The CDR3 length is 17 residues. The germline V gene has CDR1 LNHDA and CDR2 SQIVND (reference sequence). The chain's CDR3 is CASSRGGAGQAYNEQFF. CDR3 coding DNA: TGTGCCAGTAGTCGAGGGGGCGCTGGACAGGCGTACAATGAGCAGTTCTTC.

This chain joins TRBV4-3 and TRBJ2-3; D is ambiguous. With 0 bases removed from V and 0 bases from J, the gap between germline ends came to 16 bases. Germline values: CDR1 LGHNA, CDR2 YSLEER. The CDR3 is 18 residues long. CDR3 loop: CASSQDAVESASTDTQYF. CDR3 nucleotide sequence: TGCGCCAGCAGCCAAGATGCCGTTGAATCGGCTAGCACAGATACGCAGTATTTT.

This clonotype was counted at least ten times. This chain links TRBV7-2 with TRBJ2-2; TRBD1 might be the D (5 bases). The CDR3 totals 15 residues. V was clipped by 3 bases and J by 7 bases, with 15 bases between them. Germline CDR1 and CDR2: SGHTA and FQGNSA. The CDR3 nucleotides are TGTGCCAGCAGCTTCAATCCCCAGGGAATCGGGGAGCTGTTTTTT. Translation: CASSFNPQGIGELFF. Full variable domain (rest looked up from reference TRBV7-2 and TRBJ2-2): GAGVSQSPSNKVTEKGKDVELRCDPISGHTALYWYRQSLGQGLEFLIYFQGNSAPDKSGLPSDRFSAERTGGSVSTLTIQRTQQEDSAVYLCASSFNPQGIGELFFGEGSRLTVL.

This clonotype was found a few times. The chain has TRBV4-2 and TRBJ2-5; D is ambiguous. This CDR3 comprises 14 residues. V was pared by 1 base and J by 4 bases, with 10 bases between. The germline CDR1 and CDR2 sequences are LGHNA and YNFKEQ. The CDR3 DNA sequence: TGTGCCAGCAGCCAAGTTGTGAGTGGAGAGACCCAGTACTTC. Translated: CASSQVVSGETQYF.